This T cell receptor (beta chain) was sequenced for a study of blood T cell repertoires in COVID-19. For the study at large: The samples span acute and convalescent COVID-19 from the United States, Italy and Spain.

Authors' data handling: Counts of nucleated cells, estimated from reference gene primer amplification, were obtained. Sequenced by immunoSEQ multiplex PCR; TCRdb stores in-frame clones only, minus some. V and J calls and clone size are copied from that table; D and trimming were computed from the DNA. Of around 60,000 clones listed, around 86% are singletons. CDR1 and CDR2 (germline): SGDLS, YYNGEE. CDR3 length equals 17 residues. The TCR comes from a woman older than 75 with active or convalescent COVID-19. The chain employs TRBV9 and TRBJ2-5, with 11 bases identical to TRBD2. Gene TRBJ2-7 matches the end of the DNA better, so the J call may be wrong. Sample: peripheral blood. CDR3 loop: CASSVGPGTSGLYEQYF. The CDR3 nucleotides read TGTGCCAGCAGCGTAGGACCAGGGACTAGCGGTCTCTACGAGCAGTACTTC.